The sequence of this T cell receptor (beta chain) was determined in a study of response to subunit inactivated influenza vaccine (dated by TCRdb to the late 2010s). For context, the study as a whole: Deep quantitative T cell receptor repertoire profiling was used in the study to track responses to a trivalent subunit inactivated influenza vaccine.

Details on this clonotype: Its antigen is unknown. Per-nucleotide qualities are absent, and no much larger clonotype sits a single base away.

CDR1 and CDR2 are drawn from the germline V gene: SGHVS, FQNEAQ. V drops 3 bases and J drops 1 base, leaving 19 bases in between. Counted from cysteine to phenylalanine, this CDR3 has 18 amino acids. Only the CDR3 portion is preserved as DNA: 54 bases, with reading frame beginning at the first base. Results and caveats for the whole study, not just this receptor: The authors proposed that each seasonal influenza vaccination may bring in only a limited number of new T cells.

Receptor libraries were prepared by RT-PCR. The listed sequencing device is Illumina HiSeq 2500. TCRdb handled the public reads itself, with Q25 trimming in fastp and clone calling in MiXCR, and kept productive beta chains. Rows are combined by CDR3 protein, so each entry shows the most common genes and DNA. The table for this sample lists 530,000 or so distinct CDR3 sequences; about 25% of them were counted only once. Less than 2.5% of the sample goes to the ten largest clones. The chain employs TRBV7-8 and TRBJ1-5; matching of 6 bases hints at TRBD1 as the D gene. The receptor was derived from a man aged 50-59 years who received an inactivated influenza vaccine. Donor details come from another sample of the same person, matched by shared clones. Source: CD4+ T cells sorted from PBMCs, taken less than 6 days after vaccination. The bases are TGTGCCAGCAGCTTTGGGGGCGCGGAATCGCGAAGCAATCAGCCCCAGCATTTT. This is translated as CASSFGGAESRSNQPQHF.